The 21 T cell receptor beta chains in this list originate from one sample, sequenced in a study of T cell repertoires in cytomegalovirus infection. Each CDR3 protein is one row after TCRdb ran MiXCR on the reads. The data show about 440,000 distinct CDR3 sequences, approximately 31% seen once. Sequencing was performed on PBMCs. These receptors were collected from a human donor in good health (CMV status not recorded). Some clones in this sample may be carry-over from other donors' samples.

Note on this clonotype: A junction end diverges from the germline sequence, so it may reflect a read error. This chain links TRBV7-8 with TRBJ1-4; a weak D match, TRBD1 (6 bases). Germline V gene sequence: CDR1 SGHVS, CDR2 FQNEAQ. The CDR3 extends over 15 amino acids. Here the CDR3 DNA reads TGTGCCAGCAGCTTAAGGGGAACAGGGCGAGGAAAACTGTGTTTT. This translates into CASSLRGTGRGKLCF.

V and J are TRBV6-6 and TRBJ2-3; possible D gene TRBD2, 7 bases. CDR1 and CDR2 from the germline V gene are MNHNY and SVGAGI (reference sequence). This CDR3 spans 14 amino acids. Trimming left V 7 bases short and J 1 base short, with 12 bases between. For the CDR3, the DNA is TGTGCCAGCATTGGGGGGGCTGGCACAGATACGCAGTATTTT. Its protein product is CASIGGAGTDTQYF.

This clonotype was observed at least ten times. This sequence joins TRBV7-3 and TRBJ1-1, with a tentative D call TRBD1 (6 bases). The germline V gene has CDR1 SGHTA and CDR2 FQGTGA. The CDR3 runs to 13 residues. Trimming removed 5 bases at V and 4 bases at J, with 11 bases between. This CDR3 reads CASSPGGATEAFF. For the CDR3, the DNA is TGTGCCAGCAGCCCGGGGGGGGCCACTGAAGCTTTCTTT. The full variable domain, with the rest looked up from reference TRBV7-3 and TRBJ1-1, is GAGVSQTPSNKVTEKGKYVELRCDPISGHTALYWYRQSLGQGPEFLIYFQGTGAADDSGLPNDRFFAVRPEGSVSTLKIQRTERGDSAVYLCASSPGGATEAFFGQGTRLTVV.

The gene calls are TRBV2 and TRBJ2-1; 10 bases line up with TRBD2. The J segment lost 4 bases and the V segment lost 6 bases, leaving 12 bases of the junction unmatched. This CDR3 is 17 amino acids long. Germline CDR1 and CDR2: SNHLY and FYNNEI. CDR3 loop: CASSHHKSGGAYNEQFF. The CDR3 nucleotides read TGTGCCAGCAGCCACCACAAGAGCGGGGGGGCGTACAATGAGCAGTTCTTC.

The rearrangement uses TRBV6-1 and TRBJ1-5; D remains unclear. Trimming took 2 bases from V and 1 from J, leaving 12 bases between them. Germline V gene sequence: CDR1 MNHNS, CDR2 SASEGT. CDR3 length equals 16 residues. CDR3 DNA: TGTGCCAGCAGTGAACGATCGGGGATGAGCAATCAGCCCCAGCATTTT. Translation gives CASSERSGMSNQPQHF.

A remark on this clonotype: A read error may produce the germline difference seen at one junction end. The chain recombines TRBV7-2 with TRBJ2-2, with a tentative D call TRBD2 (5 bases). CDR3 length: 20 residues. The germline V gene has CDR1 SGHTA and CDR2 FQGNSA. CDR3 loop: CASNLNPVVGSSLDTGKLFF. The CDR3 coding sequence is TGTGCCAGCAACTTAAATCCAGTAGTGGGGTCTTCCCTAGACACCGGGAAGCTGTTTTTT.

This clonotype has just a few counts. V and J are TRBV10-2 and TRBJ2-2; D is uncertain. Per the germline V gene, CDR1 is WSHSY and CDR2 is SAAADI. The CDR3 totals 14 residues. Trimming removed 5 bases at V and 7 bases at J, with 14 bases between. The DNA of the CDR3 is TGCGCCAGCAGTTTAGGACGGTCGTACGGGGAGCTGTTTTTT. It is translated as CASSLGRSYGELFF.

This clonotype was recorded many times. The genes are TRBV14 and TRBJ1-6; D ambiguous. The CDR3 runs 15 residues. Germline assignment: CDR1 SGHDN and CDR2 FVKESK. The V end was cut by 4 bases, the J end by 2 bases, with 9 bases between. Here the CDR3 DNA reads TGTGCCAGCAGCCGTCTAACAGCCTATAATTCACCCCTCCACTTT. This sequence encodes CASSRLTAYNSPLHF.

The chain recombines TRBV20-1 with TRBJ1-1, with 9 nucleotides matching TRBD1. Germline loops: CDR1 DFQATT, CDR2 SNEGSKA (reference sequence). The CDR3 is 15 residues long. The ends lost 3 bases at V and 5 bases at J; junction bases unmatched: 10. CDR3 nucleotides: TGCAGTGCTAGTCTAAACAGGGGGCGGAGGACTGAAGCTTTCTTT. Translating it yields CSASLNRGRRTEAFF.

Concerning this clonotype itself: This may be a read error, as it is one base from a much larger clone. The chain combines TRBV7-2 with TRBJ1-2; D gene uncertain. The CDR3 runs to 14 residues. Germline V gene data show CDR1 as SGHTA and CDR2 as FQGNSA. The CDR3: CASSLWPTNYGYNF. In nucleotides, the CDR3 is TGTGCCAGCAGCTTATGGCCAACTAACTATGGCTACAACTTC.

This chain links TRBV5-4 with TRBJ1-2; D ambiguous. Trimming took 0 bases from V and 6 from J, leaving 12 bases between them. The germline gives CDR1 SGHNT, CDR2 YYREEE (reference sequence). This CDR3 is 14 amino acids long. CDR3: CASSLGSRIDGYTF. CDR3 sequence (DNA): TGTGCCAGCAGCTTGGGAAGTAGGATTGATGGCTACACCTTC.

The gene calls are TRBV11-1 and TRBJ2-1; 14 bases align to TRBD2. The V gene's germline CDR1 is SGHAT and CDR2 FQDESV (reference sequence). With 5 bases clipped from V and 9 bases from J, the junction kept 12 bases outside the gene matches. This CDR3 has 17 residues. CDR3 amino acids: CASSPRLAGGPKPEQFF. In DNA, the CDR3 is TGTGCCAGCAGCCCAAGACTAGCGGGGGGGCCTAAGCCTGAGCAGTTCTTC.

On this clonotype: This CDR3 is missing its conserved last phenylalanine or tryptophan, likely due to a read error. The chain has TRBV7-2 and TRBJ2-5, with D hard to call. Trimming pared 4 bases from V and 6 bases from J, leaving 9 bases between. CDR3 length: 12 amino acids. The V gene's germline CDR1 is SGHTA and CDR2 FQGNSA. The CDR3 region has the DNA TGTGCCAGCAGCTCCGACAAGAAGACCCAGTACTTA. This codes for CASSSDKKTQYL.

This clonotype was seen a few times. J is TRBJ1-4 and V is TRBV4-2; TRBD1 matches 7 bases. This CDR3 is 16 amino acids long. Trimming cost V 1 base and J 6 bases; bases outside gene matches: 8. Per the germline V gene, CDR1 is LGHNA and CDR2 is YNFKEQ. CDR3 region: CASSQVLRQGDEKLFF. CDR3 nucleotides: TGTGCCAGCAGCCAAGTGTTGCGCCAGGGGGATGAAAAACTGTTTTTT.

As for this clonotype: A much larger clone differs by one base, so this may be a read error. This chain uses TRBV12-3 or TRBV12-4 with TRBJ1-5; 7 bases are a match to TRBD1. The CDR3 consists of 14 residues. DNA of the CDR3: TGTGCCAGCAGCCCCAGGGGGTTGGATCAGCCCCCGCATTTT. It codes for CASSPRGLDQPPHF.

Many counts were recorded for this clonotype. The V call is TRBV24-1, the J call TRBJ2-3, with 12 bases aligning to TRBD2. This CDR3 spans 19 amino acids. Germline loops: CDR1 KGHDR, CDR2 SFDVKD. The V and J ends lost 3 bases and 0 bases, in that order; junction bases with no gene match: 9. CDR3 in amino acids: CATSDTSGGTRASTDTQYF. In DNA form, the CDR3 reads TGTGCCACCAGTGATACTAGCGGGGGGACCCGTGCTAGCACAGATACGCAGTATTTT.

This clonotype was seen ten or more times. This chain uses TRBV7-6 with TRBJ1-1, with D perhaps matching TRBD1 (6 bases). Deletions cut 4 bases from V and 1 base from J, with 13 bases between. The germline V gene has CDR1 SGHVS and CDR2 FNYEAQ. This CDR3 is built from 15 residues. The CDR3 DNA sequence: TGTGCCAGCAGCTACAGGGAGGGGTCGAACACTGAAGCTTTCTTT. It encodes CASSYREGSNTEAFF.

This chain connects TRBV20-1 to TRBJ2-1; D unresolved. Germline loops: CDR1 DFQATT, CDR2 SNEGSKA (reference sequence). This CDR3 has 12 residues. V was pared by 0 bases and J by 10 bases, with 10 bases between. The CDR3 DNA sequence: TGCAGTGCTAGAGATGTGGTCCCAGAGCAGTTCTTC. Translating gives CSARDVVPEQFF.

This clonotype was seen only a few times. This rearrangement joins TRBV7-9 to TRBJ1-2, with D hard to call. The CDR3 contains 16 residues. Deletions cut 3 bases from V and 4 bases from J, with 18 bases between. Germline assignment: CDR1 SEHNR and CDR2 FQNEAQ (reference sequence). CDR3 amino acids: CASSFPSDMGLYGYTF. In DNA form, the CDR3 reads TGTGCCAGCAGCTTCCCCAGCGACATGGGCCTCTATGGCTACACCTTC.

This clonotype was picked up a small number of times. The rearrangement joins TRBV28 to TRBJ1-6; D gene uncertain. V was pared by 10 bases and J by 5 bases, with 15 bases between. This CDR3 region has 14 residues. From germline, CDR1 is MDHEN and CDR2 SYDVKM. The CDR3 here is CATLTRTNNSPLHF. DNA for the CDR3: TGTGCCACTCTCACACGGACGAATAATTCACCCCTCCACTTT.

In this sample, this clonotype turned up a few times. This sequence joins TRBV5-4 and TRBJ2-5; D could derive from TRBD1 or TRBD2 (6 bases each). The CDR3 has 13 residues. Germline V lookup: CDR1 SGHNT, CDR2 YYREEE (reference sequence). V was clipped by 3 bases and J by 5 bases, with 11 bases between them. For the CDR3, the DNA is TGTGCCAGCAGCTGGGGGGCCGCGGAGACCCAGTACTTC. It translates to CASSWGAAETQYF.